The present TCR beta chain was sequenced within a study of breast tumors, draining lymph nodes, adjacent tissues (dated by TCRdb to the mid-2010s). Broadly, across the study: The study compared TCR beta repertoires across tumor, adjacent nontumor tissue and axillary lymph nodes from breast cancer patients. In human breast cancer, the study set out to evaluate how tumor, surrounding tissue and draining lymph node repertoires relate to one another and whether T cells may move between these sites. General study outcomes and caveats: Rather than being directly demonstrated, the conclusion that tumor T cells originate in lymph nodes was presented as consistent with a hypothesis. Tumor and nontumor tissue repertoires were significantly more similar in luminal-like than in basal-like breast cancer. The data were judged consistent with most tumor T cells deriving from the lymph node and then expanding within tumor tissue. Tumor T-cell repertoires showed less diversity than lymph node repertoires and more diversity than nontumor tissue repertoires, and tumor T-cell repertoires showed preferential V and J gene usage.

This clonotype occurred many times. What antigen it recognizes has not been identified. No base quality values were provided; no much bigger clone lies one nucleotide off. The data were produced on an Illumina HiSeq 2000. TCR beta chain libraries were generated by multiplex PCR amplification. High-throughput sequencing was used to analyze the amplified TCR beta chain products. TCRdb trimmed public reads at Q25 via fastp, called clones via MiXCR and kept in-frame beta chains. When rows share a CDR3 protein, they turn into one entry using the most common DNA and genes. The sample yields 200,000 to 250,000 distinct CDR3 sequences; less than 40% were counted once. The top ten clones comprise approximately 1.5% of the sample. The lymph node samples were taken from the axillary draining lymph nodes of breast cancer patients. There are 11 amino acids in the CDR3, from cysteine to phenylalanine inclusive. The only DNA kept is the CDR3, 33 bases in frame from the first base. V and J lose 6 bases and 10 bases, and a span of 13 bases separates them. The germline V gene (reference sequence) sets CDR1 to DFQATT and CDR2 to SNEGSKA.

Sequenced sample: axillary lymph node tissue. Rearrangement joined TRBV20-1 to TRBJ2-1, with no reliable assignment of the D segment. The origin of this receptor is a female donor with breast cancer. Some clones in this sample may be carry-over from other donors' samples. In nucleotides, the sequence is TGCAGTGCCCAGTCCCGGAGAGAGCAGTTCTTC. Translated, it gives CSAQSRREQFF.